This T cell receptor (beta chain) appears in the sequencing data of a study of T-cell reconstitution after alpha-beta-depleted transplantation in children. Overall study findings and caveats: Several patients had high TCRbeta diversity at day 60; it came from surviving recipient T cells and thymic progenitors.

Germline values: CDR1 MGHRA, CDR2 YSYEKL. V lost 3 bases and J lost 0; bases outside the gene matches: 4. This CDR3 contains 16 residues. This clonotype was recorded a few times. As yet, its antigen is unknown. Molecular barcoding with unique molecular identifiers was used for the TCRbeta library. TCRdb independently ran MiXCR on the PCR reads; one entry per CDR3 protein. The repertoire holds approximately 1,000,000 distinct CDR3 sequences, with around 30% as singletons. Here the sequenced sample was PBMCs, mostly from graft donor cells, taken 360 days after TCRalphabeta/CD19-depleted stem cell transplant. The TCR originated in a boy under three years old who had a stem cell transplant for SCID, so the T cells may come from the graft donor. The rearrangement uses TRBV4-1 and TRBJ2-3, with 9 bases matching TRBD2. The CDR3 sequence: CASSQRLAASTDTQYF. The CDR3 DNA sequence: TGCGCCAGCAGCCAGAGACTAGCGGCTAGCACAGATACGCAGTATTTT.